The 10 T cell receptor beta chains listed next were all sequenced from one sample in a study of T cell responses to AZD1222 COVID-19 vaccine. Generated by immunoSEQ multiplex PCR, the TCRdb table keeps only in-frame clones and is missing some. This sample yields 85,000 to 130,000 clones, of which approximately 88% are seen a single time; 16% belongs to the top ten. The sample consisted of peripheral blood, taken on day 0 of AZD1222 vaccination. Receptor source: an adult in good health.

This clone was recorded once. The V call is TRBV12-5, the J call TRBJ2-3; D is perhaps TRBD1 or TRBD2 (5 bases each). The germline V and J ends were trimmed by 3 bases and 2 bases, with 6 bases remaining between them. Germline loops: CDR1 LGHNT, CDR2 FRNRAP. CDR3 size: 13 residues. The CDR3 sequence: CASGFGTTDTQYF. The CDR3 DNA reads TGTGCTAGTGGTTTTGGGACCACAGATACGCAGTATTTT. Drawing the rest from reference TRBV12-5 and TRBJ2-3, the complete variable domain is DARVTQTPRHKVTEMGQEVTMRCQPILGHNTVFWYRQTMMQGLELLAYFRNRAPLDDSGMPKDRFSAEMPDATLATLKIQPSEPRDSAVYFCASGFGTTDTQYFGPGTRLTVL.

This clone was found once. This chain joins TRBV28 and TRBJ2-4; 8 nucleotides agree with TRBD2. CDR1 MDHEN and CDR2 SYDVKM come from the germline V gene. V lost 5 bases, J lost 0 bases, and 3 bases stayed unmatched. The CDR3 has 15 residues. The CDR3 nucleotides are TGTGCCAGCAGTCCGCTAGCGGGAGCCAAAAACATTCAGTACTTC. Its protein product is CASSPLAGAKNIQYF.

This CDR3 is CASTGGRGLYGYTF. DNA of the CDR3: TGTGCCAGTACAGGGGGCAGGGGGCTCTATGGCTACACCTTC. The chain recombines TRBV3-1 (or the pseudogene TRBV3-2) with TRBJ1-2, with 9 bases lining up with TRBD1. Germline CDR1 reads LGHDT; CDR2 reads YNNKEL (reference sequence). This CDR3 is 14 amino acids long. Unmatched junction bases numbered 9, after V lost 9 bases and J lost 4 bases.

The chain uses TRBV19 and TRBJ1-5; D is undetermined. The germline V and J ends were trimmed by 8 bases and 4 bases, with 15 bases remaining between them. CDR1 and CDR2 (germline): LNHDA, SQIVND (reference sequence). There are 14 residues in the CDR3. CDR3 protein: CASQIGQVNQPQHF. As DNA, the CDR3 is TGTGCCAGTCAAATTGGGCAGGTGAATCAGCCCCAGCATTTT.

This clone was seen just once. This sequence joins TRBV27 and TRBJ2-2, with 9 bases that match TRBD2. CDR1 and CDR2 (germline): MNHEY, SMNVEV (reference sequence). The CDR3 spans 16 residues. J gave up 7 bases and V 6 bases, and 12 bases lay outside the gene matches. The CDR3 spells CASRNAASGTVGELFF. The CDR3 nucleotides are TGTGCCAGCAGAAACGCGGCTAGCGGGACCGTCGGGGAGCTGTTTTTT.

V and J are TRBV5-1 and TRBJ2-1; 8 bases line up with TRBD2. CDR1 is SGHRS and CDR2 is YFSETQ in the germline V gene. CDR3 length: 14 residues. V was pared by 7 bases and J by 4 bases, with 7 bases of the junction left unmatched. CDR3: CASDSGNEYNEQFF. The CDR3 nucleotides read TGCGCCAGCGATAGCGGGAATGAATACAATGAGCAGTTCTTC.

This sequence joins TRBV6-5 and TRBJ2-2, with unresolved D. The CDR3 has 13 residues. Germline V gene sequence: CDR1 MNHEY, CDR2 SVGAGI. The V end was cut by 6 bases, the J end by 4 bases, with 9 bases between. The chain's CDR3 is CASSVPGTGELFF. In DNA, the CDR3 is TGTGCCAGCAGCGTGCCGGGCACCGGGGAGCTGTTTTTT.

The rearrangement uses TRBV12-3 or TRBV12-4 and TRBJ2-2; D unresolved. The CDR3 loop spans 13 amino acids. V was cut by 7 bases and J by 6 bases, with 12 bases left in between. CDR3 nucleotide sequence: TGTGCCAGCACCCGCGACGTCTCCGGGGAGCTGTTTTTT. Translated, it gives CASTRDVSGELFF.

This sequence joins TRBV19 and TRBJ1-2; 8 positions match TRBD1. The germline CDR1 and CDR2 sequences are LNHDA and SQIVND (reference sequence). This CDR3 is built from 13 residues. The V gene end was trimmed by 10 bases and the J gene end by 4 bases; junction bases not matched to a gene: 8. This chain's CDR3 is CATGQGRAYGYTF. The DNA for the CDR3 is TGTGCCACCGGACAGGGCAGGGCCTATGGCTACACCTTC.

The table lists this clone with a count of one. CDR3 nucleotides: TGTGCCAGCAGCCCACAAGGGGGCCGGGTTTCACCCCTCCACTTT. This sequence encodes CASSPQGGRVSPLHF. The chain employs TRBV7-3 and TRBJ1-6; TRBD1 matches 7 bases. The CDR3 covers 15 residues. The ends lost 5 bases at V and 9 bases at J; junction bases unmatched: 10. Per the germline V gene, CDR1 is SGHTA and CDR2 is FQGTGA.